This TCR beta chain emerged from a study of regulatory T cells in long-lasting Graves disease. Overall study results and limits: Blood alone, not thyroid tissue, was studied.

In this sample, this clonotype turned up many times. Its antigen remains unidentified. TCR beta libraries were built with iRepertoire HTBI primers and Arm-PCR of CDR3 regions. One entry per CDR3 protein, called by TCRdb with MiXCR from the multiplex PCR reads. The table records 300,000 to 500,000 distinct CDR3 sequences, less than 25% of them present only once. Time point of the sample: persistent/refractory GD, antithyroid drugs over 5 years with positive TRAb. From PBMCs, RNA was extracted and then used to make the TCR library. V lost 1 base and J 4 bases, leaving 6 bases between the germline ends. The CDR3 length is 13 residues. Germline CDR1 is MNHEY and CDR2 is SMNVEV (reference sequence).

The clonotype comes from a female donor with Graves disease. J is TRBJ2-3 and V is TRBV27; D is perhaps TRBD2 (6 bases). Sequenced here: peripheral blood mononuclear cells (PBMCs), sampled when the disease was refractory, from a patient treated with antithyroid drugs. This chain's CDR3 is CASSLWGADTQYF. The CDR3 nucleotides are TGTGCCAGCAGTTTATGGGGGGCAGATACGCAGTATTTT.